The 29 T cell receptor beta chains listed next were all sequenced from one sample in a study of early stage breast cancer tumors. Method: immunoSEQ multiplex PCR; TCRdb's copy keeps in-frame clones and lacks some. The sample carries about 19,000 clones, around four fifths recorded once. The sequenced material came from blood. These receptors all stem from a person aged 65 to 85 with breast cancer.

The rearrangement joins TRBV5-1 to TRBJ2-7; D unresolved. The CDR3 is 13 amino acids. The germline V and J ends were trimmed by 0 bases and 7 bases, with 11 bases remaining between them. Looked up from germline, CDR1 is SGHRS and CDR2 is YFSETQ. In nucleotides, the CDR3 is TGCGCCAGCAGCTTGGACCTAGGCTCGGAGCAGTACTTC. The encoded protein is CASSLDLGSEQYF. The full variable domain, with the rest looked up from reference TRBV5-1 and TRBJ2-7, is KAGVTQTPRYLIKTRGQQVTLSCSPISGHRSVSWYQQTPGQGLQFLFEYFSETQRNKGNFPGRFSGRQFSNSRSEMNVSTLELGDSALYLCASSLDLGSEQYFGPGTRLTVT.

In DNA, the CDR3 is TGTGCCAGCAGCGTAGGGGAACTAGCGGGGGGGCACGAGCAGTACTTC. Its translation is CASSVGELAGGHEQYF. This chain connects TRBV9 to TRBJ2-7, with TRBD2 matching over 13 bases. The J segment lost 5 bases and the V segment lost 0 bases, leaving 5 bases of the junction unmatched. From germline, CDR1 is SGDLS and CDR2 YYNGEE. The CDR3 runs to 16 residues. Full variable domain (rest looked up from reference TRBV9 and TRBJ2-7): DSGVTQTPKHLITATGQRVTLRCSPRSGDLSVYWYQQSLDQGLQFLIQYYNGEERAKGNILERFSAQQFPDLHSELNLSSLELGDSALYFCASSVGELAGGHEQYFGPGTRLTVT.

The gene calls are TRBV28 and TRBJ1-4; 8 bases line up with TRBD1. CDR3 size: 14 residues. J gave up 10 bases and V 3 bases, and 7 bases lay outside the gene matches. The germline V gene encodes CDR1 MDHEN and CDR2 SYDVKM. In DNA, the CDR3 is TGTGCCAGCAGTTTGAGGGACAGGCCGGCAAAACTGTTTTTT. Translating gives CASSLRDRPAKLFF.

The J gene is TRBJ1-4, the V gene TRBV2, with TRBD1 identical over 8 bases. With V trimmed by 6 bases and J by 7 bases, 4 bases remained unmatched. The germline gives CDR1 SNHLY, CDR2 FYNNEI. The CDR3 length is 13 residues. CDR3 bases: TGTGCCAGCAGGGGTGACAGGGGTGAAAAACTGTTTTTT. Translation: CASRGDRGEKLFF.

The chain has TRBV6-4 and TRBJ2-3; 11 nucleotides match TRBD1. The V segment lost 8 bases and the J segment 5 bases; nucleotides outside the gene matches: 21. This CDR3 is 19 amino acids long. Germline loops: CDR1 MRHNA, CDR2 SNTAGT. CDR3 bases: TGTGCCAGCCCTCTCAGGACAGGGGGCGGTGTATGCTCTAAAGATACGCAGTATTTT. Its translation is CASPLRTGGGVCSKDTQYF.

CDR3 sequence reads: CASSMGASGGYAADTQYF. The CDR3 DNA follows: TGTGCCAGTAGTATGGGGGCTAGCGGGGGATACGCAGCAGATACGCAGTATTTT. This chain uses TRBV19 with TRBJ2-3, with 10 bases fitting TRBD2. J was trimmed by 4 bases and V by 3 bases; bases with no gene match: 13. The CDR3 extends over 18 amino acids. Germline loops: CDR1 LNHDA, CDR2 SQIVND (reference sequence).

J is TRBJ1-2 and V is TRBV7-8; TRBD1 might be the D (6 bases). V lost 1 base and J 6 bases, leaving 6 bases between the germline ends. The CDR3 consists of 12 residues. CDR1 is SGHVS, CDR2 FQNEAQ, per germline. In DNA, the CDR3 is TGTGCCAGCAGCTTAGACAGGGATGGCTACACCTTC. It yields the protein CASSLDRDGYTF.

The chain employs TRBV11-1 and TRBJ1-1; D uncertain. The length of the CDR3 is 14 residues. Between the trimmed V and J ends, which lost 1 base and 4 bases, there was a span of 10 bases. In germline, CDR1 is SGHAT, CDR2 FQDESV (reference sequence). The CDR3 protein is CASSLGRAITEAFF. Here the CDR3 DNA reads TGTGCCAGCAGCTTAGGGAGGGCCATCACTGAAGCTTTCTTT.

The chain uses TRBV5-1 and TRBJ1-2, with D uncertain. Looked up from germline, CDR1 is SGHRS and CDR2 is YFSETQ. CDR3 length equals 16 residues. Trimming removed 1 base at V and 4 bases at J, with 17 bases between. The CDR3 region has the DNA TGCGCCAGCAGCTTGAGTATCGGGTTGGAGAGCTATGGCTACACCTTC. Amino acids: CASSLSIGLESYGYTF. The whole variable domain, remainder taken from reference TRBV5-1 and TRBJ1-2, is KAGVTQTPRYLIKTRGQQVTLSCSPISGHRSVSWYQQTPGQGLQFLFEYFSETQRNKGNFPGRFSGRQFSNSRSEMNVSTLELGDSALYLCASSLSIGLESYGYTFGSGTRLTVV.

V is TRBV6-5 and J is TRBJ1-2, with D unresolved. Germline CDR1 and CDR2: MNHEY and SVGAGI. The CDR3 contains 16 residues. V lost 2 bases to trimming and J lost 2 bases, with 15 bases between them. CDR3 sequence reads: CASSYMSGSPNYGYTF. CDR3 sequence (DNA): TGTGCCAGCAGTTACATGTCAGGCTCTCCGAACTATGGCTACACCTTC.

The gene calls are TRBV6-1 and TRBJ1-3; no clear D. CDR1 is MNHNS and CDR2 is SASEGT in the germline V gene. The CDR3 has 13 residues. The V end was cut by 8 bases, the J end by 3 bases, with 11 bases between. CDR3 DNA: TGTGCCAGCTCCCCAGGAAATGGAAACACCATATATTTT. Translated: CASSPGNGNTIYF.

The chain has TRBV15 and TRBJ1-5; 8 nucleotides agree with TRBD1. CDR3 length: 15 amino acids. Germline V gene data show CDR1 as LNHNV and CDR2 as YYDKDF (reference sequence). With V trimmed by 5 bases and J by 1 base, 4 bases remained unmatched. In nucleotides, the CDR3 is TGTGCCACCAGCTCCCGGACAGGGAGCAATCAGCCCCAGCATTTT. Residues: CATSSRTGSNQPQHF.

The V call is TRBV7-2, the J call TRBJ2-5, with a weak D call TRBD2 (6 bases). Germline V gives CDR1 SGHTA, CDR2 FQGNSA. Trimming removed 3 bases at V and 1 base at J, with 12 bases between. CDR3 length: 15 residues. The CDR3 here is CASSLYRGTQETQYF. CDR3 in DNA: TGTGCCAGCAGCTTGTATCGGGGGACCCAAGAGACCCAGTACTTC.

This rearrangement joins TRBV19 to TRBJ2-4; TRBD2 might be the D (5 bases). Germline V gene data show CDR1 as LNHDA and CDR2 as SQIVND (reference sequence). V lost 5 bases and J 2 bases, leaving 10 bases between the germline ends. The CDR3 consists of 14 residues. The CDR3 nucleotides read TGTGCCAGTAGTTCGTCCGGGACCAAAAACATTCAGTACTTC. Translation gives CASSSSGTKNIQYF.

Here the CDR3 reads CASSVALGSTGELFF. DNA for the CDR3: TGTGCCAGCAGCGTAGCTTTGGGGAGCACCGGGGAGCTGTTTTTT. The genes are TRBV9 and TRBJ2-2; D is possibly TRBD2 (5 bases). Germline loops: CDR1 SGDLS, CDR2 YYNGEE. The CDR3 is 15 amino acids. Trimming removed 0 bases at V and 4 bases at J, with 10 bases between. The full variable domain, its missing parts supplied by reference TRBV9 and TRBJ2-2, is DSGVTQTPKHLITATGQRVTLRCSPRSGDLSVYWYQQSLDQGLQFLIQYYNGEERAKGNILERFSAQQFPDLHSELNLSSLELGDSALYFCASSVALGSTGELFFGEGSRLTVL.

V is TRBV4-1 and J is TRBJ2-3; 9 nucleotides line up with TRBD2. Looked up from germline, CDR1 is MGHRA and CDR2 is YSYEKL. This CDR3 is built from 16 residues. Trimming cost V 3 bases and J 4 bases; bases outside gene matches: 8. CDR3 in DNA: TGCGCCAGCAGCCACAGCGGGGGGTTAGGGGCAGATACGCAGTATTTT. As protein: CASSHSGGLGADTQYF.

This chain uses TRBV9 with TRBJ2-5, with D perhaps TRBD2 (6 bases). V was shortened by 0 bases and J by 3 bases, with 15 bases between the two germline ends. CDR1 and CDR2 (germline): SGDLS, YYNGEE. The CDR3 length is 16 residues. The CDR3 nucleotides read TGTGCCAGCAGCGTAGGGAGGGTCAGGATAGAAGAGACCCAGTACTTC. Its translation is CASSVGRVRIEETQYF.

This rearrangement joins TRBV5-6 to TRBJ2-3; 10 nucleotides line up with TRBD2. The CDR3 is made up of 15 amino acids. V was pared by 2 bases and J by 1 base, with 1 base of the junction left unmatched. The germline gives CDR1 SGHDT, CDR2 YYEEEE. The CDR3 coding sequence is TGTGCCAGCAGCTTTACTAGCGGGGGCACAGATACGCAGTATTTT. Protein sequence: CASSFTSGGTDTQYF.

As DNA, the CDR3 is TGCGCCAGCAGCTTGCGGGGCACAGATACGCAGTATTTT. Translation: CASSLRGTDTQYF. The genes are TRBV5-1 and TRBJ2-3; D gene ambiguous. Germline V gene lookup returns CDR1 SGHRS and CDR2 YFSETQ. Trimming took off 1 base at V and 1 base at J, with 4 bases between the two ends. The CDR3 runs to 13 residues.

The V gene is TRBV28, the J gene TRBJ1-5, with D tentatively TRBD1 (5 bases). V shed 6 bases and J shed 6 bases, with 9 bases lying between them. In germline, CDR1 is MDHEN, CDR2 SYDVKM. CDR3 length: 12 residues. CDR3 loop: CASRGGGQPQHF. The DNA of the CDR3 is TGTGCCAGCAGGGGGGGTGGTCAGCCCCAGCATTTT. Full variable domain (rest looked up from reference TRBV28 and TRBJ1-5): DVKVTQSSRYLVKRTGEKVFLECVQDMDHENMFWYRQDPGLGLRLIYFSYDVKMKEKGDIPEGYSVSREKKERFSLILESASTNQTSMYLCASRGGGQPQHFGDGTRLSIL.

The V gene is TRBV5-1, the J gene TRBJ2-2; 8 bases map to TRBD2. There are 17 residues in the CDR3. With 4 bases clipped from V and 3 bases from J, the junction kept 11 bases outside the gene matches. The germline CDR1 and CDR2 sequences are SGHRS and YFSETQ. For the CDR3, the DNA is TGCGCCAGCAGCCCCATCGGTGGCGGGGGGCACACCGGGGAGCTGTTTTTT. Encoded protein: CASSPIGGGGHTGELFF.

The chain joins TRBV4-1 to TRBJ1-1, with D tentatively TRBD1 (6 bases). V was shortened by 2 bases and J by 1 base, with 11 bases between the two germline ends. This CDR3 comprises 15 residues. Germline V CDR1 and CDR2: MGHRA, YSYEKL. The CDR3 region is CASSQHRVPNTEAFF. In DNA, the CDR3 is TGCGCCAGCAGCCAACACAGGGTGCCGAACACTGAAGCTTTCTTT.

This rearrangement joins TRBV5-1 to TRBJ1-4; 9 bases line up with TRBD1. Germline V gene data show CDR1 as SGHRS and CDR2 as YFSETQ. The CDR3 is 14 amino acids. The V segment lost 4 bases and the J segment 5 bases; nucleotides outside the gene matches: 3. This CDR3 is CASSLGTGNEKLFF. CDR3 bases: TGCGCCAGCAGCCTGGGGACAGGGAATGAAAAACTGTTTTTT.

The chain recombines TRBV9 with TRBJ1-5, with 10 bases aligning to TRBD1. V lost 4 bases to trimming and J lost 6 bases; unmatched junction nucleotides: 4. This CDR3 region has 14 residues. Germline assignment: CDR1 SGDLS and CDR2 YYNGEE. Here the CDR3 reads CASSPGTGVQPQHF. In DNA form, the CDR3 reads TGTGCCAGCAGCCCCGGGACAGGGGTTCAGCCCCAGCATTTT.

The V call is TRBV5-1, the J call TRBJ1-5; weak D call: TRBD1 (5 bases). Trimming cost V 0 bases and J 8 bases, with 12 bases left between them. Germline CDR1 and CDR2: SGHRS and YFSETQ. This CDR3 contains 14 residues. This CDR3 reads CASSLGDFREPQHF. CDR3 bases: TGCGCCAGCAGCTTGGGGGACTTTAGGGAGCCCCAGCATTTT.

The chain employs TRBV19 and TRBJ2-2; 14 positions match TRBD2. V trimming: 2 bases; J trimming: 0 bases; junction bases outside the gene matches: 5. The CDR3 length is 19 residues. Germline-derived CDR1 and CDR2 are LNHDA and SQIVND (reference sequence). CDR3 residues: CASSIRGLAGVSNTGELFF. The CDR3 DNA reads TGTGCCAGTAGTATACGGGGACTAGCGGGGGTTTCGAACACCGGGGAGCTGTTTTTT.

The chain uses TRBV6-5 and TRBJ2-5; the D gene is possibly TRBD2 (6 bases). The CDR3 loop spans 15 amino acids. V was clipped by 5 bases and J by 5 bases, with 18 bases between them. Germline lookup yields CDR1 MNHEY and CDR2 SVGAGI. The CDR3 DNA reads as TGTGCCAGCAGTAGATCACGGGGGTTACTGGAGACCCAGTACTTC. This translates into CASSRSRGLLETQYF.

The chain combines TRBV5-1 with TRBJ1-1, with D possibly matching TRBD1 (5 bases). Germline lookup yields CDR1 SGHRS and CDR2 YFSETQ. V was clipped by 3 bases and J by 1 base, with 10 bases between them. This CDR3 region has 14 residues. DNA of the CDR3: TGCGCCAGCAGCTACTACGGACAGAACACTGAAGCTTTCTTT. Translation gives CASSYYGQNTEAFF. Filled out from reference TRBV5-1 and TRBJ1-1, the complete variable domain reads KAGVTQTPRYLIKTRGQQVTLSCSPISGHRSVSWYQQTPGQGLQFLFEYFSETQRNKGNFPGRFSGRQFSNSRSEMNVSTLELGDSALYLCASSYYGQNTEAFFGQGTRLTVV.

The chain links TRBV9 to TRBJ1-1; D is undetermined. Germline V gene data show CDR1 as SGDLS and CDR2 as YYNGEE. CDR3 length: 13 residues. The V end was cut by 0 bases, the J end by 5 bases, with 8 bases between. The CDR3 bases are TGTGCCAGCAGCGTAGAAGTGGAGACTGAAGCTTTCTTT. It is translated as CASSVEVETEAFF.